The clone carrying this TCR beta chain was seen only once. The antigen is not known. These data come from a study of shared clonotypes between healthy human individuals. Broader study findings: Rarefaction gave evidence that sorted-subset sequencing remained incomplete despite large depth. For naive CD4 cells, 4.5% to 6.5% of clonotypes were shared across four donors.

Naive CD8 populations comprised CD45RO-negative cells positively selected for CCR7, excluding terminally differentiated effector memory CD45RA+ cells. Healthy adults negative for HIV, lacking recent acute infections or vaccinations, served as donors. Investigators spread the genomic DNA of each subset evenly over several immunoSEQ plates. Clones were sequenced by immunoSEQ multiplex PCR, and TCRdb holds only the in-frame ones, with some missing. The top ten hold roughly 1.2% of the sample, which has about 1,800,000 clones, about 95% seen once. The V and J ends lost 5 bases and 5 bases respectively, with 18 bases between them. In germline, CDR1 is MGHRA, CDR2 YSYEKL. CDR3 length: 16 residues.

This clonotype originated in a young man in good health. V is TRBV4-1 and J is TRBJ1-4, with D perhaps TRBD1 (6 bases). The sample consisted of naive CD8+ T cells sorted from blood. CDR3 protein: CASSSRLSDRNEKLFF. The CDR3 DNA is TGCGCCAGCAGCTCCCGACTTTCAGACAGGAATGAAAAACTGTTTTTT.